The present entry profiles one T cell receptor (beta chain) with its context. Its antigen is as yet unknown. This sample stems from a study of siplizumab effects on memory and regulatory T cells. Assaying covered about 99,000 TCR templates per sample. The method was immunoSEQ multiplex PCR; TCRdb's version includes in-frame clones alone and lacks a portion of them. The repertoire includes some 110,000 clones, about 93% of them detected once, and 0.55% to 0.8% sits in the top ten. Regarding the study as a whole: Sequences below about 10^-5 frequency were poorly captured. As a result, only a minor fraction of alloreactive clones mapped to unstimulated subsets. Major contributors to the alloresponse seemed to be naive T cells, which also appeared more diverse than memory cells. Whether the proliferating Tregs (from siplizumab cultures) were suppressive was not confirmed.

CDR3 length equals 19 residues. Per germline, CDR1 SGHRS and CDR2 YFSETQ. V dropped 0 bases and J dropped 4; count of bases not matched to a gene: 18. Input material: Tregs sorted from blood. The receptor's source is a human donor in good health. This rearrangement joins TRBV5-1 to TRBJ1-2; 7 bases are a match to TRBD1. CDR3 sequence: CASSLGLRDRHRLVYGYTF. CDR3 nucleotide sequence: TGCGCCAGCAGCTTGGGACTCCGGGACAGACACAGGTTAGTCTATGGCTACACCTTC.